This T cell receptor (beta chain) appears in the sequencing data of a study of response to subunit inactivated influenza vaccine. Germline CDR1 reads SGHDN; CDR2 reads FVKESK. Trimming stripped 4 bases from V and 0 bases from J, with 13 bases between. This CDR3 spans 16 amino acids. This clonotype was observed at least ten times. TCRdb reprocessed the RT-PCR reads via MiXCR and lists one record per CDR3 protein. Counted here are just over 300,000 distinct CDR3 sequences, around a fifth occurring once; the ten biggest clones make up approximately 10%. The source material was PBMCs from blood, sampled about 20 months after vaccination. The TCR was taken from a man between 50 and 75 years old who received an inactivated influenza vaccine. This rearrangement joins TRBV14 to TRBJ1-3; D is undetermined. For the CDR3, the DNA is TGTGCCAGCAGCCTCCAAGCCCTTCGCTCTGGAAACACCATATATTTT. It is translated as CASSLQALRSGNTIYF.